Below, one T cell receptor (beta chain) is given with its context. The sample belongs to a study of T cells in localized non-small cell lung cancer. The germline gives CDR1 MDHEN, CDR2 SYDVKM. This CDR3 comprises 15 residues. The V gene lost 7 bases and the J gene lost 4 bases, with 16 bases spanning the gap. The data were produced by immunoSEQ multiplex PCR, yet TCRdb's version contains in-frame clones alone and is incomplete. The table includes some 130,000 clones, about 90% detected once. This clonotype was sampled from a female donor older than 55 with stage I lung adenocarcinoma. Sequenced here: peripheral blood, sampled before any cancer treatment. The chain uses TRBV28 and TRBJ1-4; unclear D gene. The CDR3 protein is CASTTLGKDNEKLFF. The CDR3 DNA sequence: TGTGCCAGCACAACCCTGGGGAAGGATAATGAAAAACTGTTTTTT. The full variable domain, completed using reference TRBV28 and TRBJ1-4, is DVKVTQSSRYLVKRTGEKVFLECVQDMDHENMFWYRQDPGLGLRLIYFSYDVKMKEKGDIPEGYSVSREKKERFSLILESASTNQTSMYLCASTTLGKDNEKLFFGSGTQLSVL.